This T cell receptor beta chain was sequenced in a study of cytomegalovirus exposure and HLA in healthy donors. Findings and limits, study-wide: In a later analysis, TCR beta V- and J-gene trimming showed a link to a missense DCLRE1C variant. The analysis excluded some indistinguishable V segments, including TRBV6-2 and TRBV6-3.

This CDR3 has 12 residues. Per the germline V gene, CDR1 is SQVTM and CDR2 is ANQGSEA. V was pared by 3 bases and J by 3 bases, with 9 bases between. A remark on this clone: Its target is unknown.

60 Vbeta and 13 Jbeta primers were used in PCR. The repertoire was sequenced with immunoSEQ multiplex PCR; TCRdb's copy has only in-frame clones and lacks some. The table includes roughly 99,000 clones, 82% detected once. Source material: PBMCs. This TCR was sampled from a man younger than 40 in good health and CMV-seropositive. This sequence joins TRBV29-1 and TRBJ2-7; weak D call: TRBD2 (5 bases). CDR3 in amino acids: CSVEREGYEQYF. The CDR3 nucleotides are TGCAGCGTTGAGAGGGAAGGCTACGAGCAGTACTTC.